The entry below gives a single T cell receptor (beta chain) sequence along with its context. This record comes from a study of T cell changes during pregnancy in multiple sclerosis. The repertoire was sequenced with immunoSEQ multiplex PCR; TCRdb's copy has only in-frame clones and lacks some. The repertoire holds approximately 90,000 clones, with 90% to 95% as singletons. V was pared by 2 bases and J by 5 bases, with 10 bases between. Germline V lookup: CDR1 MGHRA, CDR2 YSYEKL. The CDR3 is 15 residues long. This specimen was peripheral blood, taken after pregnancy. This TCR came from a female donor in good health, enrolled as a control in a pregnancy study. J is TRBJ1-6 and V is TRBV4-1; D not resolved. In DNA form, the CDR3 reads TGCGCCAGCAGCCAATCTGACAACAATAATTCACCCCTCCACTTT. This sequence encodes CASSQSDNNNSPLHF.